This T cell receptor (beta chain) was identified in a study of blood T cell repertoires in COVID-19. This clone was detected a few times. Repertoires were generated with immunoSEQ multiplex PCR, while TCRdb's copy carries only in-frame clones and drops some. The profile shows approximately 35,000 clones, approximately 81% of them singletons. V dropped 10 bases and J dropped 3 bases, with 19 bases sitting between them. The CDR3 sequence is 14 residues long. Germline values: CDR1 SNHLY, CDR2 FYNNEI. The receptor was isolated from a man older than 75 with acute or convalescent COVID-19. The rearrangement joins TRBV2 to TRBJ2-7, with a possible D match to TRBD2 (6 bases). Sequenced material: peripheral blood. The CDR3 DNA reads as TGTGCCACCGACCTCAAAGGAGGGGACTACGAGCAGTACTTC. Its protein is CATDLKGGDYEQYF.